These 12 T cell receptor beta chains originate from one sample sequenced in a study of T cells in narcolepsy. The repertoire was sequenced with immunoSEQ multiplex PCR; TCRdb's copy has only in-frame clones and lacks some. The sample records 31,000 or so clones, roughly 88% being singletons. Material: CD45RA- memory CD4+ T cells from PBMCs. These receptors were collected from a human donor with narcolepsy.

The rearrangement uses TRBV18 and TRBJ2-7, with no clear D. The CDR3 totals 13 residues. From germline, CDR1 is KGHSH and CDR2 LQKENI. Trimming removed 1 base at V and 6 bases at J, with 10 bases between. CDR3 in amino acids: CASSPLGESEQYF. DNA of the CDR3: TGTGCCAGCTCACCACTTGGGGAAAGCGAGCAGTACTTC.

The chain uses TRBV14 and TRBJ2-1; TRBD1 matches at 7 bases. There are 15 residues in the CDR3. The V gene end was trimmed by 4 bases and the J gene end by 5 bases; junction bases not matched to a gene: 8. Germline V gene lookup returns CDR1 SGHDN and CDR2 FVKESK. The CDR3 reads CASSPGKGANNEQFF. The CDR3 coding sequence is TGTGCCAGCAGCCCGGGGAAGGGGGCGAACAATGAGCAGTTCTTC.

The chain carries TRBV7-3 and TRBJ1-1; tentatively, D is TRBD1 (5 bases). Per the germline V gene, CDR1 is SGHTA and CDR2 is FQGTGA. This CDR3 spans 16 amino acids. The ends were cut back, 5 bases at V and 2 bases at J, with 18 bases in the middle. The CDR3 region is CASSPSPGRSNTEAFF. The CDR3 DNA reads as TGTGCCAGCAGCCCCTCACCGGGACGCTCTAACACTGAAGCTTTCTTT.

The V and J genes are TRBV7-2 and TRBJ2-3, with D possibly matching TRBD1 (8 bases). Germline-derived CDR1 and CDR2 are SGHTA and FQGNSA. With 4 bases removed from V and 3 bases from J, the gap between germline ends came to 23 bases. The CDR3 loop spans 18 amino acids. Here the CDR3 DNA reads TGTGCCAGCAGCTCAAGATTAACAGGGGGGGGTTGGACAGATACGCAGTATTTT. Translating it yields CASSSRLTGGGWTDTQYF.

The DNA for the CDR3 is TGTGCCAGCAGCACAGGGACAGATCGGGAGCAGTACTTC. The encoded protein is CASSTGTDREQYF. The chain recombines TRBV9 with TRBJ2-7; TRBD1 agrees at 7 bases. Germline V gene sequence: CDR1 SGDLS, CDR2 YYNGEE. Trimming took 4 bases from V and 7 from J; bases not matched to a gene: 8. The CDR3 is made up of 13 amino acids.

This chain joins TRBV7-9 and TRBJ1-1, with TRBD1 matching 7 bases. V shed 10 bases, J shed 1 base, and the junction held 15 bases outside the gene matches. The length of the CDR3 is 16 residues. Per the germline V gene, CDR1 is SEHNR and CDR2 is FQNEAQ (reference sequence). The CDR3 nucleotides are TGTGCCACCGGGGGACCGACAGGGAGACGGAACACTGAAGCTTTCTTT. The encoded protein is CATGGPTGRRNTEAFF.

The chain combines TRBV10-3 with TRBJ2-2; D unresolved. The V gene's germline CDR1 is ENHRY and CDR2 SYGVKD. Deletions cut 5 bases from V and 2 bases from J, with 3 bases between. This CDR3 region has 12 residues. The CDR3 region is CAISPNTGELFF. The CDR3, as DNA: TGTGCCATCAGTCCCAACACCGGGGAGCTGTTTTTT.

The rearrangement links TRBV4-3 to TRBJ2-3; perhaps TRBD2 as D (5 bases). Germline CDR1 LGHNA, CDR2 YSLEER. The V end was cut by 4 bases, the J end by 6 bases, with 11 bases between. This CDR3 is built from 13 residues. This CDR3 is CASSLMGGDTQYF. In DNA, the CDR3 is TGCGCCAGCAGCCTCATGGGCGGGGATACGCAGTATTTT.

The rearrangement uses TRBV28 and TRBJ2-7, with 14 bases lining up with TRBD2. The CDR3 consists of 19 residues. CDR1 is MDHEN and CDR2 is SYDVKM in the germline V gene. V gave up 6 bases and J gave up 5 bases; unmatched junction bases: 18. CDR3 loop: CASRENPGTSGSLSHEQYF. In DNA form, the CDR3 reads TGTGCCAGCAGGGAGAACCCGGGGACTAGCGGGAGCTTATCCCACGAGCAGTACTTC.

The chain is built from TRBV11-2 and TRBJ1-5; tentative D call: TRBD1 (6 bases). Looked up from germline, CDR1 is SGHAT and CDR2 is FQNNGV. This CDR3 is 17 amino acids long. The V gene lost 0 bases and the J gene lost 0 bases, with 12 bases spanning the gap. CDR3 nucleotides: TGTGCCAGCAGCTTAGATCGGACAGCTTATAGCAATCAGCCCCAGCATTTT. Translated, it gives CASSLDRTAYSNQPQHF.

The V gene is TRBV15, the J gene TRBJ2-7; D is ambiguous. CDR3 length: 14 amino acids. In germline, CDR1 is LNHNV, CDR2 YYDKDF (reference sequence). V was clipped by 0 bases and J by 3 bases, with 9 bases between them. The CDR3 reads CATSRDLRNYEQYF. DNA of the CDR3: TGTGCCACCAGCAGAGATCTCCGGAACTACGAGCAGTACTTC.

V usage is TRBV7-2 and J usage is TRBJ2-6, with D perhaps matching TRBD1 (6 bases). Trimming removed 5 bases at V and 2 bases at J, with 16 bases between. From germline, CDR1 is SGHTA and CDR2 FQGNSA. The CDR3 totals 17 residues. The CDR3 DNA sequence: TGTGCCAGCAGCCCCTCAGGGGCAGGGACTGGGGCCAACGTCCTGACTTTC. Translation gives CASSPSGAGTGANVLTF.